The subject of this entry is one T cell receptor (beta chain). This CDR3 region has 18 residues. Germline CDR1 and CDR2: LGHNA and YSLEER. V was clipped by 0 bases and J by 0 bases; unmatched bases: 7. Method: immunoSEQ multiplex PCR; TCRdb's copy keeps in-frame clones and lacks some. Here the sample spans 160,000 or so clones, more than 85% being singletons. This sample was taken from a study of control samples from healthy donors and cancer patients. V gene TRBV4-3 combines with J gene TRBJ2-3; 9 positions match TRBD2. This receptor was taken from a woman aged 30 to 39 in good health. Sequencing input: blood. This CDR3 is CASSQEPRLAASTDTQYF. In DNA form, the CDR3 reads TGCGCCAGCAGCCAAGAACCCCGACTAGCGGCTAGCACAGATACGCAGTATTTT.